This passage covers 28 T cell receptor beta chains from one sample sequenced in a study of shared clonotypes between healthy human individuals. Measured with immunoSEQ multiplex PCR; TCRdb has only the in-frame clones, and not every one. The sample shows some 530,000 clones, 81% of them seen only once. Sequencing was done on a sample of PBMCs. These TCRs come from a middle-aged woman in good health. Some clones in this sample may be carry-over from other donors' samples.

The chain uses TRBV18 and TRBJ2-7; perhaps TRBD1 as D (6 bases). Germline V gene sequence: CDR1 KGHSH, CDR2 LQKENI. The V end lost 5 bases, the J end lost 1 base, and 15 bases lay between the germline ends. The CDR3 extends over 15 amino acids. The CDR3, as DNA: TGTGCCAGCTCAGTGGGGGCGTCAGGTTCCTACGAGCAGTACTTC. It translates to CASSVGASGSYEQYF.

This chain connects TRBV9 to TRBJ2-7, with 10 nucleotides matching TRBD1. Looked up from germline, CDR1 is SGDLS and CDR2 is YYNGEE. The CDR3 is made up of 15 amino acids. The ends lost 3 bases at V and 4 bases at J; junction bases unmatched: 7. The CDR3 loop is CASSAEGDRGYEQYF. The CDR3 nucleotides are TGTGCCAGCAGCGCGGAAGGGGACAGGGGTTACGAGCAGTACTTC.

This chain joins TRBV5-1 and TRBJ2-4, with D possibly matching TRBD2 (6 bases). Looked up from germline, CDR1 is SGHRS and CDR2 is YFSETQ. Trimming removed 0 bases from V and 8 bases from J, with 9 bases in between. The CDR3 spans 13 residues. Here the CDR3 DNA reads TGCGCCAGCAGCTTGGCCGGGGGAGACATTCAGTACTTC. Translating it yields CASSLAGGDIQYF.

This clone was picked up one time. V usage is TRBV28 and J usage is TRBJ1-3; the D gene is possibly TRBD1 (6 bases). The V end was cut by 6 bases, the J end by 1 base, with 13 bases between. The CDR3 extends over 15 amino acids. Germline loops: CDR1 MDHEN, CDR2 SYDVKM. CDR3 loop: CASSPGGASGNTIYF. DNA for the CDR3: TGTGCCAGCAGCCCGGGGGGCGCTTCTGGAAACACCATATATTTT.

The V gene is TRBV5-1, the J gene TRBJ1-2; perhaps TRBD1 as D (5 bases). Between the trimmed V and J ends, which lost 4 bases and 8 bases, there was a span of 18 bases. There are 14 residues in the CDR3. Germline loops: CDR1 SGHRS, CDR2 YFSETQ. The CDR3 region is CASSTGPPGGGYTF. CDR3 bases: TGCGCCAGCAGCACCGGTCCCCCCGGGGGGGGCTACACCTTC. Full variable domain (missing parts from reference TRBV5-1 and TRBJ1-2): KAGVTQTPRYLIKTRGQQVTLSCSPISGHRSVSWYQQTPGQGLQFLFEYFSETQRNKGNFPGRFSGRQFSNSRSEMNVSTLELGDSALYLCASSTGPPGGGYTFGSGTRLTVV.

This sequence joins TRBV4-2 and TRBJ1-3; D possibly corresponds to TRBD1 (6 bases). Germline-derived CDR1 and CDR2 are LGHNA and YNFKEQ. The CDR3 extends over 16 amino acids. V lost 0 bases to trimming and J lost 2 bases, with 11 bases between them. The CDR3 region is CASSQDATGPGNTIYF. The CDR3 coding sequence is TGTGCCAGCAGCCAAGATGCTACAGGGCCTGGAAACACCATATATTTT.

The chain combines TRBV28 with TRBJ1-5; 10 bases fit TRBD1. CDR1 is MDHEN, CDR2 SYDVKM, per germline. The CDR3 runs 16 residues. V lost 3 bases, J lost 7 bases, and 9 bases stayed unmatched. This CDR3 is CASSLPGQGGWQPQHF. The CDR3 coding sequence is TGTGCCAGCAGTTTGCCCGGACAGGGGGGATGGCAGCCCCAGCATTTT. Full variable domain (missing parts from reference TRBV28 and TRBJ1-5): DVKVTQSSRYLVKRTGEKVFLECVQDMDHENMFWYRQDPGLGLRLIYFSYDVKMKEKGDIPEGYSVSREKKERFSLILESASTNQTSMYLCASSLPGQGGWQPQHFGDGTRLSIL.

This chain uses TRBV9 with TRBJ2-1; TRBD2 aligns across 8 bases. The junction had 8 bases not matched to a gene; V was cut back by 2 bases and J by 7 bases. This CDR3 comprises 15 residues. Germline V gene sequence: CDR1 SGDLS, CDR2 YYNGEE. The CDR3 here is CASSVGGRFENEQFF. CDR3 sequence (DNA): TGTGCCAGCAGCGTGGGCGGGAGGTTCGAGAATGAGCAGTTCTTC.

The count of this clone is one. The genes are TRBV30 and TRBJ1-5; maybe TRBD1 (6 bases). The CDR3 extends over 14 amino acids. V was trimmed by 1 base and J by 5 bases, leaving 12 bases between them. Germline loops: CDR1 GTSNPN, CDR2 SVGIG (reference sequence). In DNA form, the CDR3 reads TGTGCCTGGAGTGCTGGGACACCAGATCAGCCCCAGCATTTT. Residues: CAWSAGTPDQPQHF.

V and J are TRBV30 and TRBJ2-5, with D perhaps matching TRBD2 (6 bases). CDR1 and CDR2 (germline): GTSNPN, SVGIG (reference sequence). The CDR3 is 12 amino acids. Trimming left V 4 bases short and J 4 bases short, with 10 bases between. CDR3: CAWTPGLETQYF. The DNA for the CDR3 is TGTGCCTGGACCCCGGGACTAGAGACCCAGTACTTC.

This CDR3 is CASSQDGGLAGGYNEQFF. CDR3 sequence (DNA): TGTGCCAGCAGCCAAGATGGGGGGTTAGCGGGAGGGTACAATGAGCAGTTCTTC. The chain carries TRBV7-9 and TRBJ2-1; 11 bases line up with TRBD2. Germline CDR1 and CDR2: SEHNR and FQNEAQ (reference sequence). CDR3 length: 18 residues. V was clipped by 5 bases and J by 4 bases; unmatched bases: 13. Filled out from reference TRBV7-9 and TRBJ2-1, the complete variable domain reads DTGVSQNPRHKITKRGQNVTFRCDPISEHNRLYWYRQTLGQGPEFLTYFQNEAQLEKSRLLSDRFSAERPKGSFSTLEIQRTEQGDSAMYLCASSQDGGLAGGYNEQFFGPGTRLTVL.

The rearrangement joins TRBV11-2 to TRBJ2-3, with TRBD2 matching 8 bases. Germline CDR1 SGHAT, CDR2 FQNNGV. The CDR3 runs 15 residues. V lost 5 bases and J lost 3; bases outside the gene matches: 7. The CDR3 sequence is CASSLSGSITDTQYF. The CDR3 bases are TGTGCCAGCAGCCTGAGCGGGAGCATAACAGATACGCAGTATTTT.

The chain links TRBV6-1 to TRBJ2-2; TRBD2 agrees at 7 bases. Germline CDR1 and CDR2: MNHNS and SASEGT. CDR3 length: 16 amino acids. The trim removed 3 bases at V and 6 bases at J, leaving 10 bases unmatched. The CDR3 DNA is TGTGCCAGCAGTGAGACTAGCACTTCAATCCCCGGGGAGCTGTTTTTT. Translation gives CASSETSTSIPGELFF.

V usage is TRBV9 and J usage is TRBJ2-1, with D uncertain. Trimming left V 0 bases short and J 9 bases short, with 13 bases between. Germline V CDR1 and CDR2: SGDLS, YYNGEE. The length of the CDR3 is 14 residues. CDR3 sequence reads: CASSVDLGRSEQFF. DNA for the CDR3: TGTGCCAGCAGCGTAGACCTAGGTCGGAGTGAGCAGTTCTTC.

This chain uses TRBV27 with TRBJ1-5; 7 nucleotides match TRBD1. CDR1 is MNHEY and CDR2 is SMNVEV in the germline V gene (reference sequence). J was trimmed by 7 bases and V by 5 bases; bases with no gene match: 8. This CDR3 is 14 amino acids long. The CDR3 DNA sequence: TGTGCCAGCAGTGACAGGGAAGCAGGACAGCCCCAGCATTTT. Its protein is CASSDREAGQPQHF.

CDR3 in amino acids: CAWSPLRGASFYGYTF. Here the CDR3 DNA reads TGTGCCTGGAGTCCCCTGAGAGGGGCCAGCTTCTATGGCTACACCTTC. The J gene is TRBJ1-2, the V gene TRBV30; weak D call: TRBD1 (5 bases). The CDR3 loop spans 16 amino acids. V lost 2 bases, J lost 4 bases, and 20 bases lay in between. Germline V gene sequence: CDR1 GTSNPN, CDR2 SVGIG (reference sequence).

With respect to this clone: Given the absence of the conserved phenylalanine or tryptophan at the CDR3 end, a read error is likely. V gene TRBV5-1 combines with J gene TRBJ1-1, with D uncertain. This CDR3 spans 15 amino acids. Between the trimmed V and J ends, which lost 3 bases and 6 bases, there was a span of 18 bases. CDR1 SGHRS and CDR2 YFSETQ come from the germline V gene. The CDR3 sequence: CASSWAVDGLPEAFS. The DNA of the CDR3 is TGCGCCAGCAGCTGGGCGGTTGACGGCCTGCCTGAAGCTTTCTCT.

Note on this clone: A far bigger clonotype differs at one base, so this is likely a read error. Other DNA variants within this sample encode the same CDR3. The chain has TRBV11-3 and TRBJ1-1; D may be TRBD1 (6 bases). CDR3 length equals 14 residues. Germline lookup yields CDR1 SGHNT and CDR2 YENEEA. The CDR3 here is CASSLNRVGTEAFF. In DNA form, the CDR3 reads TGTGCCAGCAGCTTAAACAGGGTTGGTACTGAAGCTTTTTTT. Variable domain in full (rest from reference TRBV11-3 and TRBJ1-1): EAGVVQSPRYKIIEKKQPVAFWCNPISGHNTLYWYLQNLGQGPELLIRYENEEAVDDSQLPKDRFSAERLKGVDSTLKIQPAELGDSAVYLCASSLNRVGTEAFFGQGTRLTVV.

The V and J genes are TRBV28 and TRBJ2-5, with D perhaps matching TRBD1 or TRBD2 (5 bases each). The CDR3 length is 14 residues. Deletions cut 5 bases from V and 2 bases from J, with 12 bases between. The germline V gene encodes CDR1 MDHEN and CDR2 SYDVKM. CDR3 region: CASSTYGGQETQYF. CDR3 in DNA: TGTGCCAGCAGTACCTATGGGGGTCAAGAGACCCAGTACTTC.

Regarding this clone: A read error is the likely source, as a far larger clone sits one nucleotide away. The chain is built from TRBV5-6 and TRBJ2-5; 8 bases fit TRBD2. The better agreement between TRBJ2-7 and the DNA end casts doubt on the J call. Germline V CDR1 and CDR2: SGHDT, YYEEEE. The CDR3 length is 15 residues. This chain's CDR3 is CASSLPLADSYEQYF. The CDR3 bases are TGTGCCAGCAGCTTGCCACTAGCGGATTCCTACGAGCAGTACTTC.

The CDR3 sequence: CASRLASSYNEQFF. DNA for the CDR3: TGTGCCAGCAGACTAGCGTCTAGTTACAATGAGCAGTTCTTC. The V gene is TRBV2, the J gene TRBJ2-1; 7 positions agree with TRBD2. CDR1 and CDR2 (germline): SNHLY, FYNNEI. V lost 6 bases to trimming and J lost 4 bases; unmatched junction nucleotides: 6. This CDR3 spans 14 amino acids.

The chain links TRBV5-5 to TRBJ2-3; possible D gene TRBD1, 6 bases. The length of the CDR3 is 14 residues. Germline values: CDR1 SGHKS, CDR2 YYEKEE (reference sequence). V was clipped by 1 base and J by 8 bases, with 14 bases between them. CDR3 loop: CASSLSTGWGTQYF. The CDR3 DNA reads as TGTGCCAGCAGCTTGAGTACAGGGTGGGGTACGCAGTATTTT.

The chain links TRBV7-2 to TRBJ2-1, with TRBD1 as a possible D gene (6 bases). This CDR3 is 16 amino acids long. Trimming took off 5 bases at V and 4 bases at J, with 18 bases between the two ends. Germline lookup yields CDR1 SGHTA and CDR2 FQGNSA. The CDR3 here is CASSPTGRGGYNEQFF. The DNA for the CDR3 is TGTGCCAGCAGCCCAACGGGCAGGGGTGGGTACAATGAGCAGTTCTTC. Full variable domain (rest looked up from reference TRBV7-2 and TRBJ2-1): GAGVSQSPSNKVTEKGKDVELRCDPISGHTALYWYRQSLGQGLEFLIYFQGNSAPDKSGLPSDRFSAERTGGSVSTLTIQRTQQEDSAVYLCASSPTGRGGYNEQFFGPGTRLTVL.

The V and J genes are TRBV4-1 and TRBJ2-7; D gene ambiguous. Per germline, CDR1 MGHRA and CDR2 YSYEKL. This CDR3 spans 16 amino acids. The V and J ends lost 0 bases and 3 bases respectively, with 15 bases between them. CDR3 in DNA: TGCGCCAGCAGCCAAGATACGATGAGTGATAGCTACGAGCAGTACTTC. It yields the protein CASSQDTMSDSYEQYF.

This chain connects TRBV4-1 to TRBJ2-2, with TRBD1 identical over 7 bases. Germline CDR1 reads MGHRA; CDR2 reads YSYEKL. With 5 bases clipped from V and 8 bases from J, the junction kept 2 bases outside the gene matches. The CDR3 is 12 amino acids. Written as DNA, the CDR3 is TGCGCCAGCAGCGCAGGGGGAGGGGAGCTGTTTTTT. Its protein is CASSAGGGELFF.

The chain links TRBV5-4 to TRBJ1-2, with a weak D call TRBD1 (5 bases). This CDR3 has 15 amino acids. CDR1 is SGHNT, CDR2 YYREEE, per germline (reference sequence). V shed 3 bases and J shed 0 bases, with 12 bases lying between them. In nucleotides, the CDR3 is TGTGCCAGCAGCTCCCCCACAGGATCTAACTATGGCTACACCTTC. Residues: CASSSPTGSNYGYTF.

The chain carries TRBV7-2 and TRBJ1-3; D uncertain. CDR1 SGHTA and CDR2 FQGNSA come from the germline V gene. V lost 5 bases and J 0 bases, leaving 11 bases between the germline ends. The CDR3 extends over 15 amino acids. This CDR3 reads CASSPTSGSGNTIYF. In DNA form, the CDR3 reads TGTGCCAGCAGCCCGACGTCGGGCTCTGGAAACACCATATATTTT.

This chain links TRBV11-2 with TRBJ1-1, with 7 bases matching TRBD1. The germline gives CDR1 SGHAT, CDR2 FQNNGV. V trimming: 1 base; J trimming: 6 bases; junction bases outside the gene matches: 8. The CDR3 has 15 residues. The CDR3 DNA sequence: TGTGCCAGCAGCTTAGTTGGAACAGGGGACGCTGAAGCTTTCTTT. Translation gives CASSLVGTGDAEAFF.